This TCR beta chain was recorded in a study of regulatory T cells in long-lasting Graves disease. Study as a whole: Disease was considered persistent Graves' disease after over 5 years of antithyroid drugs (with positive TSH receptor antibodies).

CDR3-region Arm-PCR and iRepertoire HTBI primers produced the TCR beta libraries. TCRdb fed the multiplex PCR reads into MiXCR, producing one record per CDR3 protein. The repertoire has 400,000 or so distinct CDR3 sequences, roughly a quarter of them found once; the top ten carry roughly 28%. This clonotype has a handful of counts. What it binds is not known. The sample's time point: persistent/refractory GD, antithyroid drugs over 5 years with positive TRAb. The authors made the TCR library using RNA they extracted from PBMCs. Staff drew roughly 10 milliliters of peripheral blood into EDTA tubes. The trim removed 3 bases at V and 0 bases at J, leaving 5 bases unmatched. This CDR3 has 15 amino acids. Germline CDR1 and CDR2: SGHRS and YFSETQ. Findings of the study overall: TRBV28 was favored in persistent disease, as were TRBJ1-2 and TRBJ2-5. Public clonotype sharing was higher in persistent than newly diagnosed patients.

Source: peripheral blood mononuclear cells (PBMCs), taken when the disease was refractory, from a patient treated with antithyroid drugs. The receptor was isolated from a female donor with Graves disease. This chain joins TRBV5-1 and TRBJ1-2; TRBD1 matches at 7 bases. This CDR3 reads CASSSGGQANYGYTF. The CDR3 DNA reads TGCGCCAGCAGCTCGGGCGGACAGGCTAACTATGGCTACACCTTC. Full variable domain (missing parts from reference TRBV5-1 and TRBJ1-2): KAGVTQTPRYLIKTRGQQVTLSCSPISGHRSVSWYQQTPGQGLQFLFEYFSETQRNKGNFPGRFSGRQFSNSRSEMNVSTLELGDSALYLCASSSGGQANYGYTFGSGTRLTVV.